These 19 T cell receptor beta chains were sequenced from one sample in a study of blood T cell repertoires in COVID-19. The protocol was immunoSEQ multiplex PCR, while the TCRdb copy is restricted to in-frame clones and leaves out a portion. This sample yields tens of thousands of clones, of which 82% are seen a single time; around 10% belongs to the top ten. The sample consisted of peripheral blood. These receptors all come from an elderly man with COVID-19, enrolled during active disease.

This chain connects TRBV7-2 to TRBJ1-1; the match to TRBD1 covers 8 bases. Looked up from germline, CDR1 is SGHTA and CDR2 is FQGNSA. The V gene end was trimmed by 2 bases and the J gene end by 1 base; junction bases not matched to a gene: 3. This CDR3 comprises 15 residues. The CDR3, as DNA: TGTGCCAGCAGCTTACGGGACAGGTCGAACACTGAAGCTTTCTTT. Residues: CASSLRDRSNTEAFF. Supplemented by reference TRBV7-2 and TRBJ1-1, the full variable domain reads GAGVSQSPSNKVTEKGKDVELRCDPISGHTALYWYRQSLGQGLEFLIYFQGNSAPDKSGLPSDRFSAERTGGSVSTLTIQRTQQEDSAVYLCASSLRDRSNTEAFFGQGTRLTVV.

This chain connects TRBV5-1 to TRBJ1-1; maybe TRBD1 (6 bases). The V and J ends lost 0 bases and 4 bases respectively, with 10 bases between them. This CDR3 region has 14 residues. Germline CDR1 and CDR2: SGHRS and YFSETQ. Here the CDR3 reads CASSLAGDGTEAFF. The CDR3, as DNA: TGCGCCAGCAGCTTGGCAGGGGATGGCACTGAAGCTTTCTTT.

Only one count was recorded for this clone. The genes are TRBV6-5 and TRBJ1-5; TRBD1 matches at 10 bases. Germline V CDR1 and CDR2: MNHEY, SVGAGI. The CDR3 totals 15 residues. With V trimmed by 8 bases and J by 8 bases, 12 bases remained unmatched. Written as DNA, the CDR3 is TGTGCCAGCTCCGGGACAGGGGCGCCTTCTGAGCCCCAGCATTTT. Translation: CASSGTGAPSEPQHF.

V gene TRBV9 combines with J gene TRBJ2-2, with D possibly matching TRBD1 (5 bases). V lost 3 bases, J lost 6 bases, and 15 bases lay in between. The germline V gene has CDR1 SGDLS and CDR2 YYNGEE. CDR3 length equals 15 residues. The CDR3 coding sequence is TGTGCCAGCAGCGCCAGGACATCTCCCGCCGGGGAGCTGTTTTTT. Encoded protein: CASSARTSPAGELFF.

The CDR3 DNA sequence: TGTGCCAGCAGCCCTCCGGTGAGCACTGAAGCTTTCTTT. It encodes CASSPPVSTEAFF. The gene calls are TRBV14 and TRBJ1-1; D gene ambiguous. Germline V gene data show CDR1 as SGHDN and CDR2 as FVKESK. V lost 4 bases and J lost 4, with 10 bases in between. This CDR3 is 13 amino acids long.

This chain uses TRBV9 with TRBJ1-1; a weak D match, TRBD1 (5 bases). Per germline, CDR1 SGDLS and CDR2 YYNGEE. V was shortened by 0 bases and J by 3 bases, with 12 bases between the two germline ends. The length of the CDR3 is 15 residues. Written as DNA, the CDR3 is TGTGCCAGCAGCGTAGCTCCGGACACCTACACTGAAGCTTTCTTT. This gives the protein CASSVAPDTYTEAFF.

This chain links TRBV9 with TRBJ2-1; 10 positions match TRBD2. Trimming took 3 bases from V and 5 from J; bases not matched to a gene: 11. Germline loops: CDR1 SGDLS, CDR2 YYNGEE. The CDR3 sequence is 17 residues long. The CDR3 bases are TGTGCCAGCAGCGCACAAGCGGGGGGACTAGCGAACAATGAGCAGTTCTTC. Protein product: CASSAQAGGLANNEQFF.

CDR3 sequence reads: CASTFDSSSNQPQHF. In DNA, the CDR3 is TGTGCCAGCACCTTCGACAGCTCTAGCAATCAGCCCCAGCATTTT. V and J are TRBV7-8 and TRBJ1-5, with D possibly being TRBD1 (5 bases). V shed 7 bases and J shed 0 bases, with 13 bases lying between them. This CDR3 spans 15 amino acids. The germline V gene encodes CDR1 SGHVS and CDR2 FQNEAQ.

The rearrangement joins TRBV4-3 to TRBJ1-3, with D perhaps TRBD1 (5 bases). Deletions cut 2 bases from V and 2 bases from J, with 16 bases between. Germline CDR1 and CDR2: LGHNA and YSLEER. The CDR3 sequence is 17 residues long. CDR3 sequence reads: CASSQTHPRGTGNTIYF. The CDR3 coding sequence is TGCGCCAGCAGCCAAACACACCCCCGGGGGACTGGAAACACCATATATTTT.

This clone was counted only a few times. The J gene is TRBJ2-2, the V gene TRBV25-1; 10 bases fit TRBD1. Germline lookup yields CDR1 MGHDK and CDR2 SYGVNS. Trimming cost V 5 bases and J 3 bases; bases outside gene matches: 6. The CDR3 sequence is 16 residues long. CDR3 protein: CASSRRDRGDTGELFF. DNA for the CDR3: TGTGCCAGCAGTCGCCGGGACAGGGGTGACACCGGGGAGCTGTTTTTT.

The chain is built from TRBV3-1 (or the pseudogene TRBV3-2) and TRBJ2-1; tentative D call: TRBD2 (6 bases). The germline V gene has CDR1 LGHDT and CDR2 YNNKEL (reference sequence). With 1 base removed from V and 12 bases from J, the gap between germline ends came to 7 bases. The CDR3 has 11 residues. The CDR3 DNA sequence: TGTGCCAGCAGCCAAGGGGGAGGGCAGTTCTTC. Protein: CASSQGGGQFF.

This clone was seen only a few times. The V gene is TRBV6-5, the J gene TRBJ1-5, with D perhaps matching TRBD1 (6 bases). The CDR3 is 15 amino acids. V gave up 2 bases and J gave up 2 bases, with 10 bases separating them. CDR1 and CDR2 (germline): MNHEY, SVGAGI. The CDR3, as DNA: TGTGCCAGCAGTTACAGGGGGATGGGCAATCAGCCCCAGCATTTT. It encodes CASSYRGMGNQPQHF.

This rearrangement joins TRBV11-2 to TRBJ1-1; a weak D match, TRBD1 (5 bases). Trimming took 4 bases from V and 5 from J, leaving 14 bases between them. The CDR3 contains 14 residues. Germline V gives CDR1 SGHAT, CDR2 FQNNGV. CDR3 in DNA: TGTGCCAGCAGCTACCAAGGGGATACAACTGAAGCTTTCTTT. Protein: CASSYQGDTTEAFF.

CDR3 region: CASSVRQGPSSYEQYF. The CDR3 bases are TGTGCCAGCAGCGTCAGACAGGGCCCCTCCTCCTACGAGCAGTACTTC. V and J are TRBV13 and TRBJ2-7; 7 bases line up with TRBD1. CDR3 length equals 16 residues. With V trimmed by 5 bases and J by 0 bases, 10 bases remained unmatched. The germline gives CDR1 PRHDT, CDR2 FYEKMQ (reference sequence). Full variable domain (missing parts from reference TRBV13 and TRBJ2-7): AAGVIQSPRHLIKEKRETATLKCYPIPRHDTVYWYQQGPGQDPQFLISFYEKMQSDKGSIPDRFSAQQFSDYHSELNMSSLELGDSALYFCASSVRQGPSSYEQYFGPGTRLTVT.

The gene calls are TRBV6-5 and TRBJ1-2; D might be TRBD1 (5 bases). The CDR3 has 14 amino acids. The V end was cut by 5 bases, the J end by 4 bases, with 14 bases between. Germline CDR1 reads MNHEY; CDR2 reads SVGAGI. CDR3 sequence (DNA): TGTGCCAGCAGTACCGGGGGGAGGCTCTATGGCTACACCTTC. This translates into CASSTGGRLYGYTF.

The rearrangement uses TRBV3-1 (or the pseudogene TRBV3-2) and TRBJ1-4; D possibly corresponds to TRBD1 (5 bases). The ends were cut back, 5 bases at V and 5 bases at J, with 12 bases in the middle. The CDR3 consists of 14 residues. Germline CDR1 is LGHDT and CDR2 is YNNKEL (reference sequence). Here the CDR3 DNA reads TGTGCCAGCAGCTTCCGACAGACGAATGAAAAACTGTTTTTT. As protein: CASSFRQTNEKLFF.

The genes are TRBV18 and TRBJ2-2; TRBD2 matches 11 bases. Germline loops: CDR1 KGHSH, CDR2 LQKENI. The CDR3 contains 16 residues. Trimming removed 2 bases from V and 4 bases from J; junction bases left unmatched: 3. This chain's CDR3 is CASSPKGLAGTGELFF. In DNA form, the CDR3 reads TGTGCCAGCTCACCAAAAGGACTAGCGGGCACCGGGGAGCTGTTTTTT.

This chain uses TRBV19 with TRBJ1-2; D remains ambiguous. Germline lookup yields CDR1 LNHDA and CDR2 SQIVND (reference sequence). The CDR3 is 14 amino acids. Trimming removed 0 bases at V and 6 bases at J, with 11 bases between. Written as DNA, the CDR3 is TGTGCCAGTAGTATAGATTCGTCCGGGAATGGCTACACCTTC. Translation gives CASSIDSSGNGYTF.

The chain is built from TRBV28 and TRBJ1-5; the match to TRBD1 covers 10 bases. The CDR3 consists of 16 residues. The J segment lost 2 bases and the V segment lost 7 bases, leaving 8 bases of the junction unmatched. CDR1 is MDHEN and CDR2 is SYDVKM in the germline V gene. This CDR3 reads CASNPGTGEGNQPQHF. CDR3 DNA: TGTGCCAGCAATCCCGGGACAGGGGAAGGCAATCAGCCCCAGCATTTT.